The rows below give T cell receptor beta chains drawn from one sample of a study of naive and memory T cell subsets. Via MiXCR, TCRdb re-called the UMI-ligation and nested PCR reads, giving one row per CDR3 protein. The sample includes around 40,000 distinct CDR3 sequences, 13% seen only once; the top ten take around 23%. The sample comprised effector memory CD4+ T cells from blood. Source of these receptors: a human donor in good health. Each CDR3 is given with its conserved first and last residue. A D gene is named only where the DNA matches it firmly. Only some rows state a clone size, as once, few, many or a class for expanded clones.

d_gene | j_gene | v_gene | abundance | CDR3nt | CDR3aa
TRBD1 | TRBJ2-2 | TRBV7-7 | few | TGTGCCAGCAGCTCGTGGGGGACAGGGGAAAGCGGGGAGCTGTTTTTT | CASSSWGTGESGELFF
. | TRBJ2-2 | TRBV30 | . | TGTGCCTGGAATCCAGGGCTGGCCACCGGGGAGCTGTTTTTT | CAWNPGLATGELFF
TRBD1 | TRBJ1-2 | TRBV29-1 | . | TGCAGCGTTGGAGGGACAGGGTCCCGTACCTATGGCTACACCTTC | CSVGGTGSRTYGYTF
. | TRBJ2-7 | TRBV11-2 | few | TGTGCCAGCAGCTTGCAGGGGATAATTTCCTACGAGCAGTACTTC | CASSLQGIISYEQYF
. | TRBJ2-7 | TRBV3-1 | many | TGTGCCAGCAGCCGGCAAGGCTACGAGCAGTACTTC | CASSRQGYEQYF
TRBD2 | TRBJ2-1 | TRBV19 | many | TGTGCCAGTAGTCCCAATAGTGCTAGCGGGAGGGAGAGGAGGCAGTTCTTC | CASSPNSASGRERRQFF
TRBD2 | TRBJ2-3 | TRBV6-2/TRBV6-3 | many | TGTGCCAGCAGTTACGTCCTAGCGGGACTGGAGGCAGATACGCAGTATTTT | CASSYVLAGLEADTQYF
. | TRBJ2-5 | TRBV19 | . | TGTGCCAGTAGTATTGGGTCTACCCGGGAGACCCAGTACTTC | CASSIGSTRETQYF
. | TRBJ1-3 | TRBV5-1 | few | TGCGCCAGCAGCCACGGATTAGTTACGTCCGGAAACACCATATATTTT | CASSHGLVTSGNTIYF
TRBD1 | TRBJ1-1 | TRBV28 | many | TGTGCCAGCAGACCATCGGACAGGGACGGTGAAGCTTTCTTT | CASRPSDRDGEAFF
. | TRBJ1-4 | TRBV7-2 | few | TGTGCCAGCAGCTTAGTAGTCAGACTGCCTGAAAAACTGTTTTTT | CASSLVVRLPEKLFF
TRBD2 | TRBJ2-7 | TRBV5-6 | many | TGTGCCAGCAGCTCTTACCGGACTAGCGTCTCCTACGAGCAGTACTTC | CASSSYRTSVSYEQYF
. | TRBJ2-7 | TRBV4-2 | . | TGTGCCAGCGGGGGGGCGGGGCCCAGGCCCTACGAGCAGTACTTC | CASGGAGPRPYEQYF
. | TRBJ2-7 | TRBV18 | . | TGTGCCAGCTCACCGGGACTCGTTTCCTACGAGCAGTACTTC | CASSPGLVSYEQYF
. | TRBJ2-7 | TRBV3-1 | many | TGTGCCAGCAGTCGGCGGCTCCAGGGCAGGGACTACGAGCAGTACTTC | CASSRRLQGRDYEQYF
. | TRBJ2-7 | TRBV7-8 | . | TGTGCCAGCAGCTTGAGACGGGACATCTCCTACGAGCAGTACTTC | CASSLRRDISYEQYF
. | TRBJ1-1 | TRBV29-1 | . | TGCAGCGCGTGGGGGGGCGCTGAAGCTTTCTTT | CSAWGGAEAFF
. | TRBJ2-7 | TRBV4-1 | . | TGCGCCAGCAGCCAAGTCCCCACCTTCCGGGCCTTGGGGGAGCAGTACTTC | CASSQVPTFRALGEQYF
. | TRBJ2-6 | TRBV6-6 | many | TGTGCCAGCAGTACAGCCTCTGGGGCCAACGTCCTGACTTTC | CASSTASGANVLTF
. | TRBJ2-1 | TRBV6-1 | few | TGTGCCAGCAGTGAAGCGCTTCAGGGAGGGGGAAGGATCTACAATGAGCAGTTCTTC | CASSEALQGGGRIYNEQFF
. | TRBJ1-5 | TRBV18 | . | TGTGCCAGCTCAACGTCACAGGGACACAATCAGCCCCAGCATTTT | CASSTSQGHNQPQHF
. | TRBJ2-1 | TRBV25-1 | . | TGTGCCAGCAGTGTGGGACTTAATGAGCAGTTCTTC | CASSVGLNEQFF
. | TRBJ2-6 | TRBV20-1 | many | TGCAGTGCTAGCGCAGGAGCCTCTGGGGCCAACGTCCTGACTTTC | CSASAGASGANVLTF
. | TRBJ2-7 | TRBV20-1 | many | TGCAGTGCTAGTCCTAATCGGGCAGGGATGGACGAGCAGTACTTC | CSASPNRAGMDEQYF
. | TRBJ2-1 | TRBV10-2 | few | TGCGCCAGCAGTCCGGGGACACCCTCCTACAATGAGCAGTTCTTC | CASSPGTPSYNEQFF
. | TRBJ2-2 | TRBV2 | few | TGTGCCAGCAGTGCCCCCAGGCACACCGGGGAGCTGTTTTTT | CASSAPRHTGELFF
. | TRBJ1-3 | TRBV7-9 | . | TGTGCCAGCGTGTGGGCAGGGCAAAACACCATATATTTT | CASVWAGQNTIYF
. | TRBJ2-2 | TRBV30 | medium-sized | TGTGCCTGGAGTGGATTCGGGGAGACCGGGGAGCTGTTTTTT | CAWSGFGETGELFF